This is a list of T cell receptor beta chains from one sample in a study of blood T cell repertoires in COVID-19. Clones were read by immunoSEQ multiplex PCR, and TCRdb kept only the in-frame ones, dropping some. The table shows roughly 190,000 clones, with around 86% occurring only once. The specimen sequenced was peripheral blood. The receptors were gathered from a woman of 80 years or more in a cohort sampled during active or convalescent COVID-19. The CDR3 runs from the conserved cysteine through the conserved F or W. Each record gives: J gene, V gene, CDR3 protein.

J gene: TRBJ2-3
V gene: TRBV25-1
CDR3 protein: CASSGAASGGADTQYF

J gene: TRBJ2-1
V gene: TRBV3-1/TRBV3-2
CDR3 protein: CASSATSHEQFF

J gene: TRBJ2-2
V gene: TRBV20-1
CDR3 protein: CSASVPNLFAGELFF

J gene: TRBJ1-1
V gene: TRBV18
CDR3 protein: CASSPRTDLTEAFF

J gene: TRBJ2-3
V gene: TRBV23-1
CDR3 protein: CASSGKRQGVGDTQYF

J gene: TRBJ2-3
V gene: TRBV11-2
CDR3 protein: CASSLVGFRGGTDTQYF

J gene: TRBJ1-1
V gene: TRBV30
CDR3 protein: CAWSARMNTEAFF

J gene: TRBJ1-5
V gene: TRBV6-2/TRBV6-3
CDR3 protein: CASSVTGVVYQPQHF

J gene: TRBJ2-1
V gene: TRBV7-9
CDR3 protein: CASSVRQGTAYNEQFF

J gene: TRBJ2-5
V gene: TRBV29-1
CDR3 protein: CSVMSAGAWGETQYF

J gene: TRBJ1-5
V gene: TRBV2
CDR3 protein: CASQTRGRDQPQHF

J gene: TRBJ2-5
V gene: TRBV6-2/TRBV6-3
CDR3 protein: CASSYSGGLAETQYF

J gene: TRBJ1-4
V gene: TRBV15
CDR3 protein: CATSTRTGGPEKLFF

J gene: TRBJ2-5
V gene: TRBV7-9
CDR3 protein: CASSSGRVPVETQYF

J gene: TRBJ2-1
V gene: TRBV11-2
CDR3 protein: CASSFGVDNEQFF

J gene: TRBJ1-4
V gene: TRBV7-9
CDR3 protein: CASSSDPGNEKLFF

J gene: TRBJ1-5
V gene: TRBV2
CDR3 protein: CASADTHSNQPQHF

J gene: TRBJ2-2
V gene: TRBV5-1
CDR3 protein: CASIQGGHSDFGELFF

J gene: TRBJ2-5
V gene: TRBV29-1
CDR3 protein: CSVEVDRLKGTQYF

J gene: TRBJ1-5
V gene: TRBV4-1
CDR3 protein: CASSQNRDQPQHF

J gene: TRBJ2-1
V gene: TRBV24-1
CDR3 protein: CATSALVGNEQFF

J gene: TRBJ1-3
V gene: TRBV19
CDR3 protein: CASSRTSGNTIYF

J gene: TRBJ1-3
V gene: TRBV5-1
CDR3 protein: CASSFSTGAGIYF

J gene: TRBJ1-5
V gene: TRBV4-1
CDR3 protein: CASSLAGNQPQHF

J gene: TRBJ1-5
V gene: TRBV20-1
CDR3 protein: CSASSLPNQPQHF

J gene: TRBJ2-5
V gene: TRBV5-4
CDR3 protein: CASSLGAGGSQETQYF

J gene: TRBJ2-5
V gene: TRBV18
CDR3 protein: CASSPPRDRETQYF

J gene: TRBJ2-4
V gene: TRBV4-1
CDR3 protein: CASSSLGFAKNIQYF

J gene: TRBJ1-4
V gene: TRBV12-3/TRBV12-4
CDR3 protein: CASSPRFEKLFF

J gene: TRBJ2-7
V gene: TRBV27
CDR3 protein: CASRLGQGPYEQYF

J gene: TRBJ2-2
V gene: TRBV9
CDR3 protein: CASSVDRANTGELFF

J gene: TRBJ1-4
V gene: TRBV7-9
CDR3 protein: CASSLALRGPATNEKLFF

J gene: TRBJ1-2
V gene: TRBV5-1
CDR3 protein: CASRIQDRGGYTF

J gene: TRBJ2-2
V gene: TRBV4-1
CDR3 protein: CASSQLAGGTGELFF

J gene: TRBJ2-3
V gene: TRBV7-2
CDR3 protein: CASSWGQGATDTQYF

J gene: TRBJ1-2
V gene: TRBV6-1
CDR3 protein: CASSEAGRYGYTF

J gene: TRBJ1-5
V gene: TRBV11-2
CDR3 protein: CASSLADQPQHF

J gene: TRBJ1-2
V gene: TRBV18
CDR3 protein: CASSPGEGRYGYTF

J gene: TRBJ2-1
V gene: TRBV24-1
CDR3 protein: CATRGLRNNEQFF

J gene: TRBJ2-2
V gene: TRBV6-2/TRBV6-3
CDR3 protein: CASSYWGTPNTGELFF

J gene: TRBJ2-7
V gene: TRBV28
CDR3 protein: CASSFSGGYEQYF

J gene: TRBJ2-5
V gene: TRBV6-6
CDR3 protein: CASRDPGLGLETQYF

J gene: TRBJ1-6
V gene: TRBV5-4
CDR3 protein: CASSLGDRINSPLHF

J gene: TRBJ2-2
V gene: TRBV4-1
CDR3 protein: CASGPAGANTGELFF

J gene: TRBJ2-3
V gene: TRBV5-4
CDR3 protein: CASSLVGRGAGDTQYF

J gene: TRBJ1-6
V gene: TRBV28
CDR3 protein: CASSLPGGGNSPLHF

J gene: TRBJ2-1
V gene: TRBV11-3
CDR3 protein: CASSSSGAGLYNEQFF

J gene: TRBJ2-5
V gene: TRBV11-2
CDR3 protein: CASRGGNVRGTQETQYF

J gene: TRBJ2-2
V gene: TRBV11-3
CDR3 protein: CASSLAHWGGRDTGELFF

J gene: TRBJ2-5
V gene: TRBV5-8
CDR3 protein: CASSWGTAQETQYF

J gene: TRBJ1-1
V gene: TRBV28
CDR3 protein: CASSFDPTGGYNTEAFF

J gene: TRBJ1-6
V gene: TRBV2
CDR3 protein: CASSDNDSTDSPLHF

J gene: TRBJ2-2
V gene: TRBV7-9
CDR3 protein: CASIAGQGETGELFF

J gene: TRBJ1-6
V gene: TRBV4-3
CDR3 protein: CASSQDTGNSPLHF